Below, 28 T cell receptor beta chains from the same sample are listed, as sequenced in a study of blood T cell repertoires in COVID-19. The table came from immunoSEQ multiplex PCR; TCRdb's copy has only in-frame clones and leaves some out. Altogether under 150,000 clones are present, about 80% being singletons, with the ten largest covering approximately 6.5%. Sequenced: peripheral blood. The receptors stem from a human donor in a cohort sampled during active COVID-19.

J is TRBJ2-5 and V is TRBV7-2, with 8 nucleotides matching TRBD1. CDR3 length: 17 amino acids. V was pared by 2 bases and J by 5 bases, with 13 bases of the junction left unmatched. Germline loops: CDR1 SGHTA, CDR2 FQGNSA. CDR3 sequence: CASSLRPGGAYGETQYF. CDR3 DNA: TGTGCCAGCAGCTTACGGCCAGGGGGCGCATATGGGGAGACCCAGTACTTC.

The gene calls are TRBV27 and TRBJ2-7; a possible D gene is TRBD1 (6 bases). Between the trimmed V and J ends, which lost 6 bases and 6 bases, there was a span of 21 bases. The germline gives CDR1 MNHEY, CDR2 SMNVEV (reference sequence). The CDR3 is 15 residues long. Here the CDR3 reads CASSEAGTLSSEQYF. The DNA for the CDR3 is TGTGCCAGCAGCGAGGCCGGGACACTTTCGAGCGAGCAGTACTTC.

The J gene is TRBJ1-4, the V gene TRBV25-1; D is undetermined. Trimming stripped 3 bases from V and 8 bases from J, with 10 bases between. CDR1 and CDR2 (germline): MGHDK, SYGVNS. This CDR3 has 13 residues. The CDR3 DNA follows: TGTGCCAGCAGTGAGAGCTTTAAAGAAAAACTGTTTTTT. Translated, it gives CASSESFKEKLFF.

This rearrangement joins TRBV30 to TRBJ1-1, with a possible D match to TRBD1 (5 bases). The V end lost 8 bases, the J end lost 1 base, and 11 bases lay between the germline ends. The CDR3 covers 12 residues. Looked up from germline, CDR1 is GTSNPN and CDR2 is SVGIG (reference sequence). CDR3 bases: TGTGCCGCGGCCAGGGAGAACACTGAAGCTTTCTTT. Protein sequence: CAAARENTEAFF.

This chain joins TRBV19 and TRBJ1-5; D is uncertain. CDR3 length: 15 residues. V lost 3 bases and J lost 0, with 9 bases in between. CDR1 and CDR2 from the germline V gene are LNHDA and SQIVND (reference sequence). The CDR3 DNA follows: TGTGCCAGTAGTATTTCAACAGTTAGCAATCAGCCCCAGCATTTT. This translates into CASSISTVSNQPQHF.

Only one count was recorded for this clone. This chain connects TRBV19 to TRBJ1-2; 9 bases are a match to TRBD1. V was clipped by 7 bases and J by 0 bases; unmatched bases: 9. The CDR3 sequence is 16 residues long. Germline loops: CDR1 LNHDA, CDR2 SQIVND (reference sequence). The CDR3 nucleotides are TGTGCCAGTACCCCCCGACAGGGGGGTCCTAACTATGGCTACACCTTC. This sequence encodes CASTPRQGGPNYGYTF.

This clone appeared once. The chain employs TRBV21-1 and TRBJ2-5; the table calls TRBD2, which could not be checked here. TRBV21-1 is recorded as a pseudogene. This CDR3 has 14 amino acids. The CDR3 is CASSELAGSETQYF. The DNA for the CDR3 is TGTGCCAGCAGCGAGCTAGCGGGGAGTGAGACCCAGTACTTC.

The rearrangement links TRBV20-1 to TRBJ2-5; D unresolved. The V gene's germline CDR1 is DFQATT and CDR2 SNEGSKA (reference sequence). The V end was cut by 1 base, the J end by 7 bases, with 4 bases between. This CDR3 is built from 10 residues. The CDR3 spells CSARAGTQYF. Here the CDR3 DNA reads TGCAGTGCTAGAGCGGGGACCCAGTACTTC.

This chain uses TRBV7-8 with TRBJ2-1; 8 bases align to TRBD1. V dropped 4 bases and J dropped 5; count of bases not matched to a gene: 7. The CDR3 runs to 15 residues. Looked up from germline, CDR1 is SGHVS and CDR2 is FQNEAQ. Written as DNA, the CDR3 is TGTGCCAGCAGCTACTCCGGGACAGGCGACAATGAGCAGTTCTTC. Protein product: CASSYSGTGDNEQFF.

The chain recombines TRBV23-1 with TRBJ2-3; the match to TRBD1 covers 7 bases. TRBV23-1 is labeled an ORF, and its function is uncertain. Germline trimming cut 3 bases from V and 6 bases from J; bases unmatched to any gene: 12. The CDR3 runs 16 residues. CDR3 sequence (DNA): TGCGCCAGCAGTCACCCGTTGACAGGGAAGGCTGATACGCAGTATTTT. Translation: CASSHPLTGKADTQYF.

V usage is TRBV19 and J usage is TRBJ1-1, with D unclear. Trimming took 1 base from V and 8 from J, leaving 14 bases between them. CDR1 is LNHDA, CDR2 SQIVND, per germline (reference sequence). The CDR3 is 14 residues long. CDR3 in DNA: TGTGCCAGTAGTATAGTTGGGTTTCTCGGGGAAGCTTTCTTT. Residues: CASSIVGFLGEAFF.

The chain uses TRBV6-4 and TRBJ1-2, with 8 bases identical to TRBD1. The length of the CDR3 is 16 residues. Germline CDR1 MRHNA, CDR2 SNTAGT. J gave up 5 bases and V 6 bases, and 14 bases lay outside the gene matches. The CDR3 DNA follows: TGTGCCAGCAGCACCTTCGCCGGGACAGGCCTATATGGCTACACCTTC. The encoded protein is CASSTFAGTGLYGYTF.

The chain is built from TRBV19 and TRBJ1-2; 8 bases fit TRBD1. The V gene end was trimmed by 6 bases and the J gene end by 4 bases; junction bases not matched to a gene: 7. The CDR3 is 14 residues long. Germline V CDR1 and CDR2: LNHDA, SQIVND (reference sequence). The CDR3 DNA sequence: TGTGCCAGTAGAACTGACAGGGGTTCCTATGGCTACACCTTC. Its translation is CASRTDRGSYGYTF.

In its sample, this clone was seen a few times. This sequence joins TRBV5-1 and TRBJ1-2; D possibly corresponds to TRBD1 (6 bases). The germline V and J ends were trimmed by 0 bases and 0 bases, with 12 bases remaining between them. Per germline, CDR1 SGHRS and CDR2 YFSETQ. This CDR3 contains 16 residues. This CDR3 reads CASSLVGGPANYGYTF. DNA for the CDR3: TGCGCCAGCAGCTTGGTTGGGGGCCCAGCTAACTATGGCTACACCTTC.

The rearrangement uses TRBV29-1 and TRBJ1-4; D unresolved. Trimming removed 6 bases from V and 6 bases from J, with 14 bases in between. There are 13 residues in the CDR3. The V gene's germline CDR1 is SQVTM and CDR2 ANQGSEA. CDR3 sequence (DNA): TGCAGCGTCCGAAGAGGGTGGGATGAAAAACTGTTTTTT. This encodes CSVRRGWDEKLFF. The variable domain in full, with the rest retrieved from reference TRBV29-1 and TRBJ1-4, is SAVISQKPSRDICQRGTSLTIQCQVDSQVTMMFWYRQQPGQSLTLIATANQGSEATYESGFVIDKFPISRPNLTFSTLTVSNMSPEDSSIYLCSVRRGWDEKLFFGSGTQLSVL.

The chain has TRBV7-3 and TRBJ2-1, with 15 bases that match TRBD2. V shed 6 bases and J 7 bases; nucleotides not matched to a gene: 7. This CDR3 region has 16 residues. The germline V gene has CDR1 SGHTA and CDR2 FQGTGA. The chain's CDR3 is CASSLLGTSGGNEQFF. CDR3 nucleotide sequence: TGTGCCAGCAGTCTTTTAGGGACTAGCGGGGGGAATGAGCAGTTCTTC.

The V call is TRBV7-3, the J call TRBJ1-1; D remains unclear. CDR3 length: 14 residues. CDR1 and CDR2 from the germline V gene are SGHTA and FQGTGA. V lost 1 base to trimming and J lost 3 bases, with 9 bases between them. CDR3: CASSLNLADTEAFF. In nucleotides, the CDR3 is TGTGCCAGCAGCTTAAATTTGGCGGACACTGAAGCTTTCTTT.

The rearrangement joins TRBV5-1 to TRBJ2-3; 7 bases fit TRBD2. This CDR3 has 17 residues. Germline values: CDR1 SGHRS, CDR2 YFSETQ. V shed 0 bases and J 0 bases; nucleotides not matched to a gene: 7. The CDR3 nucleotides are TGCGCCAGCAGCTTGGCATTAGCGGGTTCTAGCACAGATACGCAGTATTTT. This gives the protein CASSLALAGSSTDTQYF.

The V gene is TRBV4-1, the J gene TRBJ2-3; TRBD2 agrees at 7 bases. The CDR3 runs 19 residues. Germline CDR1 reads MGHRA; CDR2 reads YSYEKL. With V trimmed by 4 bases and J by 2 bases, 18 bases remained unmatched. CDR3 protein: CASSPQPTSWGGDTDTQYF. Written as DNA, the CDR3 is TGCGCCAGCAGCCCACAACCCACTAGTTGGGGGGGGGACACAGATACGCAGTATTTT.

The chain carries TRBV6-5 and TRBJ1-2, with D possibly being TRBD1 (6 bases). Trimming left V 7 bases short and J 8 bases short, with 20 bases between. Germline assignment: CDR1 MNHEY and CDR2 SVGAGI. The CDR3 runs to 14 residues. CDR3 in amino acids: CASTGPGESLGYTF. CDR3 coding DNA: TGTGCCAGCACTGGTCCAGGGGAGTCTTTGGGCTACACCTTC.

The chain employs TRBV7-2 and TRBJ2-3; 10 positions agree with TRBD2. Germline V gene sequence: CDR1 SGHTA, CDR2 FQGNSA. The trim removed 3 bases at V and 2 bases at J, leaving 5 bases unmatched. CDR3 length: 16 amino acids. The CDR3 DNA reads as TGTGCCAGCAGCTTCTCGAGCGGGGGGGCCACAGATACGCAGTATTTT. Protein: CASSFSSGGATDTQYF.

The chain recombines TRBV5-8 with TRBJ2-2; tentatively, D is TRBD2 (6 bases). The CDR3 has 12 amino acids. Trimming left V 10 bases short and J 2 bases short, with 9 bases between. Per germline, CDR1 SGHTS and CDR2 YDEGEE. CDR3 bases: TGTGCCTTGGGGGGAAACACCGGGGAGCTGTTTTTT. The encoded protein is CALGGNTGELFF.

This sequence joins TRBV19 and TRBJ1-5; possibly TRBD1 for D (6 bases). Trimming left V 3 bases short and J 3 bases short, with 9 bases between. The length of the CDR3 is 14 residues. Germline V gene sequence: CDR1 LNHDA, CDR2 SQIVND (reference sequence). Here the CDR3 reads CASSIGTSNQPQHF. As DNA, the CDR3 is TGTGCCAGTAGTATTGGGACATCCAATCAGCCCCAGCATTTT.

This clone was counted a single time. The gene calls are TRBV18 and TRBJ1-3, with 7 bases fitting TRBD1. Germline values: CDR1 KGHSH, CDR2 LQKENI. Trimming cost V 4 bases and J 0 bases; bases outside gene matches: 0. The CDR3 loop spans 14 amino acids. CDR3 nucleotides: TGTGCCAGCTCACGGACAGGCTCTGGAAACACCATATATTTT. It yields the protein CASSRTGSGNTIYF.

This chain connects TRBV9 to TRBJ1-2, with 7 bases fitting TRBD1. The CDR3 is made up of 13 amino acids. Unmatched junction bases numbered 6, after V lost 3 bases and J lost 7 bases. Per germline, CDR1 SGDLS and CDR2 YYNGEE. For the CDR3, the DNA is TGTGCCAGCAGCGCTACAGGGGTCTCTGGCTACACCTTC. Translation: CASSATGVSGYTF.

V and J are TRBV3-1 (or the pseudogene TRBV3-2) and TRBJ1-6, with a tentative D call TRBD1 (6 bases). The V gene's germline CDR1 is LGHDT and CDR2 YNNKEL (reference sequence). The CDR3 totals 14 residues. The germline V and J ends were trimmed by 4 bases and 12 bases, with 16 bases remaining between them. CDR3 region: CASSPRGGPGPLHF. Here the CDR3 DNA reads TGTGCCAGCAGCCCCCGGGGGGGGCCGGGACCCCTCCACTTT.

This clone was counted a few times. The chain is built from TRBV6-1 and TRBJ1-5; D ambiguous. This CDR3 comprises 15 residues. V lost 1 base, J lost 3 bases, and 10 bases lay in between. CDR1 and CDR2 (germline): MNHNS, SASEGT. DNA for the CDR3: TGTGCCAGCAGTGAAGGAACGGTATTCAATCAGCCCCAGCATTTT. Translation gives CASSEGTVFNQPQHF.

The chain carries TRBV6-5 and TRBJ1-1, with 7 bases lining up with TRBD1. The CDR3 length is 14 residues. Germline values: CDR1 MNHEY, CDR2 SVGAGI. The ends lost 2 bases at V and 4 bases at J; junction bases unmatched: 4. The CDR3 region has the DNA TGTGCCAGCAGTTACGGACAGGCGGTCACTGAAGCTTTCTTT. This gives the protein CASSYGQAVTEAFF.